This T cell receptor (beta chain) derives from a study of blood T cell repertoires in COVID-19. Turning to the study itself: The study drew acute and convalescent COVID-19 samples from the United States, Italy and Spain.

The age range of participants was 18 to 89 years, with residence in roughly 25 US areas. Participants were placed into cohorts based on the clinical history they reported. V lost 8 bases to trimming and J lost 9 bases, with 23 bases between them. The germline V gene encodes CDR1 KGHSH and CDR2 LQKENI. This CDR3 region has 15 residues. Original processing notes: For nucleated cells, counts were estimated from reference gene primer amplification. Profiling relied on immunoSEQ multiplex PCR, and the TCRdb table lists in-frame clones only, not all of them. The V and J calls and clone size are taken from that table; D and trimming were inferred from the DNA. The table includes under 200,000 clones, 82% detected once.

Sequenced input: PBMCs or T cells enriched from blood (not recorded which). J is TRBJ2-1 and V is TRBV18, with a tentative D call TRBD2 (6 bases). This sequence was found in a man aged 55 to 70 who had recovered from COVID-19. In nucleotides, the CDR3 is TGTGCCAGCCTACTCAAAGGGGAGGTCCATGGTGAGCAGTTCTTC. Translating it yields CASLLKGEVHGEQFF.